Presented here are 28 T cell receptor beta chains from one specimen sequenced in a study of shared clonotypes between healthy human individuals. Naive CD8 populations comprised CD45RO-negative cells positively selected for CCR7, excluding terminally differentiated effector memory CD45RA+ cells. Sequencing was performed with immunoSEQ multiplex PCR; in TCRdb, only in-frame clones are kept and a portion is missing. Among about 2.1 million clones listed, 85% to 95% were seen once. What was sequenced was naive CD8+ T cells from PBMCs. Receptors were obtained from a man aged 18-30 years in good health. Some clones in this sample may be carry-over from other donors' samples.

The V call is TRBV15, the J call TRBJ2-7; D perhaps matches TRBD2 (5 bases). V gave up 3 bases and J gave up 4 bases, with 13 bases separating them. Germline V lookup: CDR1 LNHNV, CDR2 YYDKDF (reference sequence). CDR3 length equals 14 residues. The CDR3 reads CATSSGGGPYEQYF. As DNA, the CDR3 is TGTGCCACCAGCAGTGGTGGCGGGCCTTACGAGCAGTACTTC.

The chain uses TRBV27 and TRBJ2-7; 12 bases are a match to TRBD2. The length of the CDR3 is 15 residues. Germline V gene lookup returns CDR1 MNHEY and CDR2 SMNVEV (reference sequence). Trimming removed 3 bases from V and 7 bases from J; junction bases left unmatched: 7. The CDR3 here is CASSFLTSGSREQYF. The CDR3 coding sequence is TGTGCCAGCAGTTTTTTGACTAGCGGGAGTAGGGAGCAGTACTTC.

A single count supports this clone. The rearrangement joins TRBV2 to TRBJ2-1; 7 bases are shared with TRBD1. This CDR3 contains 12 residues. V was pared by 11 bases and J by 10 bases, with 11 bases of the junction left unmatched. Germline values: CDR1 SNHLY, CDR2 FYNNEI. CDR3 residues: CAGKQGSIEQFF. The CDR3 DNA reads as TGTGCCGGAAAACAGGGGAGTATAGAGCAGTTCTTC.

The rearrangement links TRBV14 to TRBJ1-2, with D unclear. Germline V lookup: CDR1 SGHDN, CDR2 FVKESK. CDR3 length: 14 amino acids. Trimming stripped 4 bases from V and 0 bases from J, with 9 bases between. CDR3 loop: CASSPTGSNYGYTF. CDR3 coding DNA: TGTGCCAGCAGCCCTACTGGATCTAACTATGGCTACACCTTC.

The chain joins TRBV19 to TRBJ2-1, with D perhaps matching TRBD2 (6 bases). The CDR3 sequence is 11 residues long. Trimming took off 10 bases at V and 5 bases at J, with 9 bases between the two ends. Looked up from germline, CDR1 is LNHDA and CDR2 is SQIVND (reference sequence). CDR3 coding DNA: TGTGCCACCGGGGGTAACAATGAGCAGTTCTTC. It encodes CATGGNNEQFF.

The chain combines TRBV29-1 with TRBJ2-2; D may match TRBD1 or TRBD2 (6 bases each). CDR1 is SQVTM and CDR2 is ANQGSEA in the germline V gene. The V gene lost 6 bases and the J gene lost 6 bases, with 26 bases spanning the gap. The CDR3 length is 17 residues. As DNA, the CDR3 is TGCAGCGTGCCCCTCACGAAGGGGGGAGGTCGGCCCGGGGAGCTGTTTTTT. Its translation is CSVPLTKGGGRPGELFF.

As for this clone: Other DNA sequences in the sample encode the same CDR3. V usage is TRBV27 and J usage is TRBJ1-1; the D gene is possibly TRBD1 (6 bases). The germline gives CDR1 MNHEY, CDR2 SMNVEV (reference sequence). V gave up 3 bases and J gave up 1 base, with 9 bases separating them. The CDR3 runs to 14 residues. The CDR3 DNA reads TGTGCCAGCAGTTTGACAGGTGGGAACACTGAAGCTTTCTTT. The encoded protein is CASSLTGGNTEAFF.

This clone was seen more than once but under ten times. Other nucleotide sequences in the sample specify the same CDR3. This chain joins TRBV27 and TRBJ2-6; no reliable D call. The V end was cut by 5 bases, the J end by 0 bases, with 5 bases between. This CDR3 region has 14 residues. CDR1 is MNHEY, CDR2 SMNVEV, per germline (reference sequence). The CDR3 reads CASSPYSGANVLTF. CDR3 DNA: TGTGCCAGCAGTCCCTACTCTGGGGCCAACGTCCTGACTTTC.

V usage is TRBV6-1 and J usage is TRBJ1-2; a possible D gene is TRBD1 (5 bases). V gave up 0 bases and J gave up 6 bases, with 23 bases separating them. Per germline, CDR1 MNHNS and CDR2 SASEGT. The CDR3 runs 18 residues. CDR3 nucleotides: TGTGCCAGCAGTGAAGCGCTTCGGGGTCAGGGTTGGGAAGATGGCTACACCTTC. Translation: CASSEALRGQGWEDGYTF.

V gene TRBV15 combines with J gene TRBJ2-7; D gene uncertain. This CDR3 spans 15 amino acids. Trimming removed 0 bases at V and 3 bases at J, with 12 bases between. Germline lookup yields CDR1 LNHNV and CDR2 YYDKDF (reference sequence). DNA of the CDR3: TGTGCCACCAGCAGAGAAGGGAATCTTCACTACGAGCAGTACTTC. Protein sequence: CATSREGNLHYEQYF.

The CDR3 DNA reads TGTGCCAGCAGCCAGTTTACAGGGTACAATGAGCAGTTCTTC. It yields the protein CASSQFTGYNEQFF. The rearrangement joins TRBV14 to TRBJ2-1, with D perhaps matching TRBD1 (6 bases). The V end lost 3 bases, the J end lost 4 bases, and 10 bases lay between the germline ends. Germline-derived CDR1 and CDR2 are SGHDN and FVKESK. The CDR3 length is 14 residues.

The gene calls are TRBV4-2 and TRBJ2-3; TRBD2 matches 11 bases. This CDR3 spans 17 amino acids. CDR1 is LGHNA, CDR2 YNFKEQ, per germline. With 1 base clipped from V and 5 bases from J, the junction kept 8 bases outside the gene matches. The CDR3 nucleotides read TGTGCCAGCAGCCAAGCATTAGCGGGAGGGCTTGGAGATACGCAGTATTTT. Translating gives CASSQALAGGLGDTQYF.

The chain joins TRBV5-1 to TRBJ2-7; 7 bases align to TRBD1. Trimming removed 0 bases from V and 0 bases from J; junction bases left unmatched: 3. CDR1 and CDR2 from the germline V gene are SGHRS and YFSETQ. The CDR3 runs to 15 residues. CDR3 nucleotide sequence: TGCGCCAGCAGCTTGGGGACAGGACGCTCCTACGAGCAGTACTTC. It encodes CASSLGTGRSYEQYF.

The rearrangement uses TRBV7-9 and TRBJ2-2, with 10 bases lining up with TRBD2. Germline V gene data show CDR1 as SEHNR and CDR2 as FQNEAQ (reference sequence). The length of the CDR3 is 16 residues. Trimming took 1 base from V and 6 from J; bases not matched to a gene: 5. The CDR3: CASSLGLAGDSGELFF. The CDR3 DNA sequence: TGTGCCAGCAGCTTAGGTCTAGCGGGAGATTCCGGGGAGCTGTTTTTT.

The gene calls are TRBV11-3 and TRBJ2-1; 10 bases are shared with TRBD1. V shed 2 bases and J 6 bases; nucleotides not matched to a gene: 4. This CDR3 contains 15 residues. The germline gives CDR1 SGHNT, CDR2 YENEEA. The CDR3 reads CASSLYGTGVNEQFF. Written as DNA, the CDR3 is TGTGCCAGCAGCTTATATGGGACAGGGGTCAATGAGCAGTTCTTC.

The rearrangement joins TRBV19 to TRBJ2-1; the match to TRBD2 covers 14 bases. Trimming removed 5 bases from V and 7 bases from J; junction bases left unmatched: 4. The CDR3 spans 15 residues. Germline V gene sequence: CDR1 LNHDA, CDR2 SQIVND (reference sequence). CDR3 amino acids: CASSPRLAGGNEQFF. Here the CDR3 DNA reads TGTGCCAGTAGTCCCCGACTAGCGGGGGGGAATGAGCAGTTCTTC.

V and J are TRBV4-1 and TRBJ1-1, with D possibly matching TRBD1 (6 bases). This CDR3 is 15 amino acids long. The germline V gene has CDR1 MGHRA and CDR2 YSYEKL. Trimming removed 4 bases at V and 2 bases at J, with 14 bases between. CDR3: CASSRYRGTNTEAFF. CDR3 DNA: TGCGCCAGCAGCCGGTATAGGGGGACAAACACTGAAGCTTTCTTT.

This clone appeared once. This chain connects TRBV6-1 to TRBJ2-7; no clear D gene. The CDR3 is made up of 12 amino acids. Germline CDR1 reads MNHNS; CDR2 reads SASEGT. Trimming shortened V by 5 bases and J by 4 bases, and 9 bases separated the two germline ends. The CDR3 spells CASSYAGYEQYF. The CDR3 coding sequence is TGTGCCAGCAGTTATGCTGGGTACGAGCAGTACTTC.

This chain connects TRBV14 to TRBJ1-1; TRBD1 might be the D (6 bases). Germline V gene lookup returns CDR1 SGHDN and CDR2 FVKESK. The CDR3 is 15 residues long. V lost 5 bases to trimming and J lost 0 bases, with 13 bases between them. CDR3 DNA: TGTGCCAGCAGCACCCGGGACACTTTGAACACTGAAGCTTTCTTT. Encoded protein: CASSTRDTLNTEAFF.

Regarding this clone: The same CDR3 can be traced to other DNA sequences in this sample. This sequence joins TRBV27 and TRBJ2-1; D is undetermined. The CDR3 is 13 residues long. The germline V and J ends were trimmed by 5 bases and 3 bases, with 8 bases remaining between them. CDR1 and CDR2 from the germline V gene are MNHEY and SMNVEV (reference sequence). The CDR3 nucleotides are TGTGCCAGCAGTCCGCGGATCTACAATGAGCAGTTCTTC. Protein: CASSPRIYNEQFF.

This sequence joins TRBV9 and TRBJ2-2, with unresolved D. The length of the CDR3 is 14 residues. Germline-derived CDR1 and CDR2 are SGDLS and YYNGEE. The germline V and J ends were trimmed by 7 bases and 6 bases, with 16 bases remaining between them. The CDR3 is CASSLGFSPGELFF. The DNA for the CDR3 is TGTGCCAGCTCTTTGGGGTTTAGTCCCGGGGAGCTGTTTTTT.

Note on this clone: In the same sample, other DNA sequences code for this CDR3. The chain joins TRBV4-3 to TRBJ2-7, with TRBD2 matching over 8 bases. V lost 4 bases and J lost 4; bases outside the gene matches: 6. Germline lookup yields CDR1 LGHNA and CDR2 YSLEER. This CDR3 has 14 amino acids. The CDR3 coding sequence is TGCGCCAGCAGCCCCGGGACTAGGGCTTACGAGCAGTACTTC. Protein: CASSPGTRAYEQYF.

The chain recombines TRBV6-6 with TRBJ2-7; D is unresolved. Trimming took off 6 bases at V and 5 bases at J, with 11 bases between the two ends. This CDR3 contains 12 residues. Germline V lookup: CDR1 MNHNY, CDR2 SVGAGI (reference sequence). The CDR3 loop reads CASSLGTNEQYF. The CDR3 coding sequence is TGTGCCAGCAGCCTAGGAACCAACGAGCAGTACTTC.

The CDR3, as DNA: TGTGCCAGCAGACAAAGGGGACAGGGATCCCTAAGAGGCTACACCTTC. Translation gives CASRQRGQGSLRGYTF. The rearrangement uses TRBV16 and TRBJ1-2, with 9 bases fitting TRBD1. CDR3 length: 16 amino acids. The J segment lost 8 bases and the V segment lost 6 bases, leaving 16 bases of the junction unmatched. Germline lookup yields CDR1 KGHSY and CDR2 FQNENV.

The chain is built from TRBV7-9 and TRBJ2-5; tentatively, D is TRBD1 or TRBD2 (5 bases each). Trimming cost V 8 bases and J 7 bases, with 17 bases left between them. Germline V CDR1 and CDR2: SEHNR, FQNEAQ (reference sequence). The CDR3 length is 13 residues. CDR3 loop: CASGRGGRGTQYF. The CDR3 DNA sequence: TGTGCCAGCGGACGGGGCGGGCGTGGGACCCAGTACTTC.

CDR3 nucleotide sequence: TGTGCCAGCAGCTCCGAGCGGGACAGCAACTATGGCTACACCTTC. Its translation is CASSSERDSNYGYTF. The rearrangement joins TRBV4-2 to TRBJ1-2; 7 nucleotides match TRBD1. The CDR3 runs 15 residues. Per germline, CDR1 LGHNA and CDR2 YNFKEQ. The ends lost 5 bases at V and 2 bases at J; junction bases unmatched: 8.

V usage is TRBV7-8 and J usage is TRBJ2-7; 8 nucleotides line up with TRBD2. This CDR3 comprises 15 residues. The V gene's germline CDR1 is SGHVS and CDR2 FQNEAQ. V lost 4 bases to trimming and J lost 3 bases; unmatched junction nucleotides: 8. Here the CDR3 reads CASSSTSGPNYEQYF. The CDR3 DNA is TGTGCCAGCAGCTCCACTAGCGGACCCAACTACGAGCAGTACTTC.

The chain is built from TRBV19 and TRBJ2-2; perhaps TRBD1 as D (6 bases). CDR1 is LNHDA, CDR2 SQIVND, per germline (reference sequence). This CDR3 has 19 residues. V was pared by 5 bases and J by 0 bases, with 22 bases between. CDR3 sequence (DNA): TGTGCCAGTAGTTTCCACTCCGGGACACTACCCGCGAACACCGGGGAGCTGTTTTTT. This codes for CASSFHSGTLPANTGELFF.